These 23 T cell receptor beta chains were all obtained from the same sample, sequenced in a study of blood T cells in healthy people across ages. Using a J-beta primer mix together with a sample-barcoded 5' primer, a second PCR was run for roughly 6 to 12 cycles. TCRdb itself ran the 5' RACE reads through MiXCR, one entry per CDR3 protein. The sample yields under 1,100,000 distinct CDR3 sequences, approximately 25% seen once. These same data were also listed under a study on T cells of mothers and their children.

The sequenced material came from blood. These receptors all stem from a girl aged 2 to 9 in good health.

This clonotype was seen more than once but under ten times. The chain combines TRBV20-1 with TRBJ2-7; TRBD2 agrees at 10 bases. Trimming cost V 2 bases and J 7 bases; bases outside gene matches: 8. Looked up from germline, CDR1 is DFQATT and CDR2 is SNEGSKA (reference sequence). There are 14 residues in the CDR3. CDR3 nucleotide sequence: TGCAGTGCTAGATCCGGGACTAGCGTGTGGGAGCAGTACTTC. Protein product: CSARSGTSVWEQYF.

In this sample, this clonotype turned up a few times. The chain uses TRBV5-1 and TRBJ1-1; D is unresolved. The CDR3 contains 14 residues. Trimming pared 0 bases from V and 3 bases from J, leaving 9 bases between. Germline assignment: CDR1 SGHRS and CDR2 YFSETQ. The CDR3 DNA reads TGCGCCAGCAGCTTGGGTGGGTTAGACACTGAAGCTTTCTTT. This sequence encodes CASSLGGLDTEAFF.

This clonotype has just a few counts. The CDR3 is CASRDRLSLEVYF. The DNA for the CDR3 is TGTGCCAGCAGGGACCGGCTGTCCCTCGAGGTTTACTTC. The chain links TRBV7-8 to TRBJ2-7; no clear D. Trimming left V 6 bases short and J 13 bases short, with 22 bases between. Germline CDR1 and CDR2: SGHVS and FQNEAQ. The CDR3 has 13 residues.

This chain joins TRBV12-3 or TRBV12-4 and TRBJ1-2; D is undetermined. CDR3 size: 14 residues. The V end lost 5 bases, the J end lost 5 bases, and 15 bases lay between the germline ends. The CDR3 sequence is CASSIGGSPYGYTF. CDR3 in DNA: TGTGCCAGCAGTATTGGAGGCAGCCCATATGGCTACACCTTC.

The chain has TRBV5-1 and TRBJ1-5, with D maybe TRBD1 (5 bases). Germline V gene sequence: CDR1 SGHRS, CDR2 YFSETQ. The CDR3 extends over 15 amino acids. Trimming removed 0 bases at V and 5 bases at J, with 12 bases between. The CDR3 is CASSLGDVPYQPQHF. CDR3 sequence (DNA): TGCGCCAGCAGCTTGGGGGACGTCCCATATCAGCCCCAGCATTTT.

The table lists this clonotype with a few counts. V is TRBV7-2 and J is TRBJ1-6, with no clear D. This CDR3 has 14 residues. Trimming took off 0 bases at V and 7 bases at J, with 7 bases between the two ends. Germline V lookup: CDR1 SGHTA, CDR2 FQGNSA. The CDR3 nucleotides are TGTGCCAGCAGCTTAGCGAGTCGCAATTCACCCCTCCACTTT. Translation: CASSLASRNSPLHF.

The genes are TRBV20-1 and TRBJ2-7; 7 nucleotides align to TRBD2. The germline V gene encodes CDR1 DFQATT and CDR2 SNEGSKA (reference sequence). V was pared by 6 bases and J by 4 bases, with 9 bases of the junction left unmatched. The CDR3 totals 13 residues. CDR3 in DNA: TGCAGTGCCCGGGGCGGGGGTCAGTACGAGCAGTACTTC. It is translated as CSARGGGQYEQYF.

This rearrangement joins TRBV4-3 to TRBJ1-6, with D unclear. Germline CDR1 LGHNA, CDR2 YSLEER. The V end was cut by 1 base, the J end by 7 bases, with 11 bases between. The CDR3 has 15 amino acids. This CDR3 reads CASSQVLTTNSPLHF. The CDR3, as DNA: TGCGCCAGCAGCCAAGTTCTGACCACGAATTCACCCCTCCACTTT.

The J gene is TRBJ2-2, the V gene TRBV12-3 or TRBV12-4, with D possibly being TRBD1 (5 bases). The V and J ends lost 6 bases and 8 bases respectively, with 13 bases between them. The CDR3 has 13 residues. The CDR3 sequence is CASRHDSRGELFF. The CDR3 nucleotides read TGTGCCAGCAGACATGACAGTAGAGGGGAGCTGTTTTTT.

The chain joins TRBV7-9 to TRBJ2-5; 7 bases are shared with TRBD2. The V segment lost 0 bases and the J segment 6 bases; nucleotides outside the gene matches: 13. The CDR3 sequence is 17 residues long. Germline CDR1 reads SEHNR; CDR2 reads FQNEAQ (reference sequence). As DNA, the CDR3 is TGTGCCAGCAGCTTAGCCGGCGGGAGTCAGATCGAGAAGACCCAGTACTTC. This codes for CASSLAGGSQIEKTQYF.

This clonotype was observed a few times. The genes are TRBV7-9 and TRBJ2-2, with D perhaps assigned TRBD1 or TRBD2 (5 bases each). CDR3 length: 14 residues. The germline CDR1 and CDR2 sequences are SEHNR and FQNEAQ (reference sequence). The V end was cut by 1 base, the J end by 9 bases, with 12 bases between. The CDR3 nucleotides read TGTGCCAGCAGCTTAGTGATCGGGACGAGGGAGCTGTTTTTT. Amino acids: CASSLVIGTRELFF.

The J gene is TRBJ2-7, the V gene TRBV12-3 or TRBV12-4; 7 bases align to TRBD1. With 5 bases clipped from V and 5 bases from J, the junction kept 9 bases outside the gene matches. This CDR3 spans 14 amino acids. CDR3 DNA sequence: TGTGCCAGCAGTCCGACAGGGATTCAAGACGAGCAGTACTTC. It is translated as CASSPTGIQDEQYF.

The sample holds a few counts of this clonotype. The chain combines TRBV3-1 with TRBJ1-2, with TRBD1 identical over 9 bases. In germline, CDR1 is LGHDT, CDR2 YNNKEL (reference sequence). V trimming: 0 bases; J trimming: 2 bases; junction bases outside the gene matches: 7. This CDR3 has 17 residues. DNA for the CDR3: TGTGCCAGCAGCCAAGAATCCGGACAGGGGAGCAACTATGGCTACACCTTC. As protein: CASSQESGQGSNYGYTF.

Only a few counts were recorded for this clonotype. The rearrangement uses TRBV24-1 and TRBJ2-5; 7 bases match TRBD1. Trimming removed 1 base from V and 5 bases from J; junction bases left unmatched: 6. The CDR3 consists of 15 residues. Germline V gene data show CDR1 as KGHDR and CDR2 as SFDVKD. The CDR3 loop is CATSDLLTGFETQYF. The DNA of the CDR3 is TGTGCCACCAGTGATTTACTGACAGGGTTCGAGACCCAGTACTTC.

CDR3 amino acids: CASSPTYERGQPQHF. For the CDR3, the DNA is TGTGCCAGCAGCCCCACTTATGAGCGGGGACAGCCCCAGCATTTT. The V call is TRBV16, the J call TRBJ1-5; D is unclear. The CDR3 consists of 15 residues. Trimming pared 4 bases from V and 7 bases from J, leaving 17 bases between. Germline loops: CDR1 KGHSY, CDR2 FQNENV.

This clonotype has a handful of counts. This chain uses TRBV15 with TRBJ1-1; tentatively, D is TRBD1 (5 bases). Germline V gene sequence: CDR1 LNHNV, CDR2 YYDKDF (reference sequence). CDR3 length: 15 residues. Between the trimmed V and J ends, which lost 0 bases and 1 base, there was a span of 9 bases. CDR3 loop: CATSRDVGGNTEAFF. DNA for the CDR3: TGTGCCACCAGCAGAGATGTCGGGGGGAACACTGAAGCTTTCTTT.

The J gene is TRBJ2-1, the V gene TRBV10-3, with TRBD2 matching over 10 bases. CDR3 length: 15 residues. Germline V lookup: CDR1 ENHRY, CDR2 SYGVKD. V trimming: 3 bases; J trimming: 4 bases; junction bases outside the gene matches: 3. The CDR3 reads CAISDLAGAYNEQFF. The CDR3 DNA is TGTGCCATCAGTGATCTAGCGGGGGCATACAATGAGCAGTTCTTC.

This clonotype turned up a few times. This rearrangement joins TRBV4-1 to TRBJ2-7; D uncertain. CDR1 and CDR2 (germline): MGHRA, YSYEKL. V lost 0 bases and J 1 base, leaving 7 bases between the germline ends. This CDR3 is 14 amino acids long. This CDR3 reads CASSQEGRSYEQYF. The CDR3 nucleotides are TGCGCCAGCAGCCAAGAAGGCAGATCCTACGAGCAGTACTTC.

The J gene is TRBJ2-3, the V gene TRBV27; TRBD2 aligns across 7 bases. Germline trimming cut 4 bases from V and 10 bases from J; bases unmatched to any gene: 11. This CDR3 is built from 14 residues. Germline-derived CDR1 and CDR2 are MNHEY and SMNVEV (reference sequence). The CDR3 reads CASSSGTTISPQYF. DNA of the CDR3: TGTGCCAGCAGTTCTGGGACTACCATATCTCCGCAGTATTTT.

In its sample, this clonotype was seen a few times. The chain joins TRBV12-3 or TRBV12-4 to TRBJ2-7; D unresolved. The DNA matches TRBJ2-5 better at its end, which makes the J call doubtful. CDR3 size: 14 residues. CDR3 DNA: TGTGCCAGCAGTTTATCGCGGAGATTAGAGACCCAGTACTTC. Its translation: CASSLSRRLETQYF.

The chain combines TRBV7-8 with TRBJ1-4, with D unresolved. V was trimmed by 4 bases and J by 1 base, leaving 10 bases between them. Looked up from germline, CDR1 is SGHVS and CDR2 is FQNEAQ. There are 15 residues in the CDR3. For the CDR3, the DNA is TGTGCCAGCAGCTCCACAGTCTTAACTAATGAAAAACTGTTTTTT. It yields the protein CASSSTVLTNEKLFF. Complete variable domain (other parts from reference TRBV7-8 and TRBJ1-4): GAGVSQSPRYKVAKRGQDVALRCDPISGHVSLFWYQQALGQGPEFLTYFQNEAQLDKSGLPSDRFFAERPEGSVSTLKIQRTQQEDSAVYLCASSSTVLTNEKLFFGSGTQLSVL.

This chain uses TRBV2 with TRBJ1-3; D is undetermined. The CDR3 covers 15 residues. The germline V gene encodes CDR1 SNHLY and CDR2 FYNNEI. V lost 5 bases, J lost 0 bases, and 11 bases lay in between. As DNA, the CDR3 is TGTGCCAGCAGTCTATCGTTGACCTCTGGAAACACCATATATTTT. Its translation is CASSLSLTSGNTIYF.

CDR3: CASSFSTGSEAFF. CDR3 in DNA: TGTGCCAGCAGCTTTTCGACAGGGTCTGAAGCTTTCTTT. The rearrangement uses TRBV7-2 and TRBJ1-1; 7 nucleotides match TRBD1. Trimming cost V 3 bases and J 6 bases; bases outside gene matches: 4. CDR1 is SGHTA and CDR2 is FQGNSA in the germline V gene. The length of the CDR3 is 13 residues. Together with reference TRBV7-2 and TRBJ1-1, the CDR3 gives the full variable domain: GAGVSQSPSNKVTEKGKDVELRCDPISGHTALYWYRQSLGQGLEFLIYFQGNSAPDKSGLPSDRFSAERTGGSVSTLTIQRTQQEDSAVYLCASSFSTGSEAFFGQGTRLTVV.